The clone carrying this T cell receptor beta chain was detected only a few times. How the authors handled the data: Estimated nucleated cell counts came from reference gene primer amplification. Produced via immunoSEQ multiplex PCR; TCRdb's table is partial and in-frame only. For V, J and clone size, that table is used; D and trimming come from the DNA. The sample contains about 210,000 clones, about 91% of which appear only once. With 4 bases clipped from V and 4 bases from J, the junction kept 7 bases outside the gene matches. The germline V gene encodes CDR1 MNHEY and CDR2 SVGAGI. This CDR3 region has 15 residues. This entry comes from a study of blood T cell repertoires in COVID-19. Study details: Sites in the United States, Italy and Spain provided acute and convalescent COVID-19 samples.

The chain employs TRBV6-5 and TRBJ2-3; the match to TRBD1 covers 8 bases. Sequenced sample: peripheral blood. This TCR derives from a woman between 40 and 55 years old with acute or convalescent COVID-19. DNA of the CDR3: TGTGCCAGCAGTTCCTCAGGGGGCGCGGCAGATACGCAGTATTTT. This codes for CASSSSGGAADTQYF.